A selection of T cell receptor beta chains follows, all from one sample in a study of T-cell memory formation after mild COVID-19. TCRdb ran MiXCR on the 5' RACE reads and lists one entry per CDR3 protein. Of about 270,000 distinct CDR3 sequences in the sample, around 15% were seen once. Sequenced input: PBMCs or a T cell subset sorted from them (not recorded which). The receptors stem from a young man who had mild COVID-19 (a few samples of this study predate the infection). Cell type and time point are not known. CDR3s include the opening cysteine and the closing phenylalanine or tryptophan.

cdr3_length	v_call	cdr3_aa
17	TRBV28	CASSPLRLAGSQETQYF
12	TRBV11-2	CASSSITDTQYF
16	TRBV7-2	CASSLVGGESYNEQFF
14	TRBV30	CAWSSGPGRHEQYF
16	TRBV14	CASSQGPPGWNEKLFF
14	TRBV3-1	CASSAGGAGNIQYF
14	TRBV7-9	CASSAMWGEETQYF
16	TRBV5-1	CASGNRGDSSTGELFF
17	TRBV7-2	CASSLGSWGRGANVLTF
15	TRBV7-9	CASSVWGQTNEKLFF
13	TRBV27	CASSLRGNEKLFF
16	TRBV4-2	CASSQGVSGDQETQYF
14	TRBV11-2	CASGARHSGNTIYF
13	TRBV5-1	CASRHLTNEKLFF
14	TRBV5-1	CASSISGYQETQYF
15	TRBV10-2	CASSAWGRDNQPQHF
15	TRBV4-1	CASSQEVAVTGELFF
16	TRBV27	CASSLWAGYLTDTQYF
13	TRBV12-3/TRBV12-4	CASIRGENYGYTF
15	TRBV6-2/TRBV6-3	CASRSLPDSYNEQFF
16	TRBV6-2/TRBV6-3	CASGNRGRGAAYEQYF
16	TRBV5-4	CASSSSVSKPNYGYTF
16	TRBV25-1	CATLGIEDRGIYGYTF
15	TRBV12-3/TRBV12-4	CASSPWDILADTQYF
14	TRBV7-6	CASSLRRFDSPLHF
14	TRBV5-1	CASSKEYLQETQYF
14	TRBV7-3	CASSLIGSYNEQFF
13	TRBV6-5	CASTRAPIDGYTF
15	TRBV29-1	CSVDGAGGSTDTQYF
15	TRBV7-9	CASSPGTYSSYEQYF
12	TRBV5-4	CASTDRGVGYTF
16	TRBV7-9	CASSTPRGGGPDTQYF
17	TRBV11-3	CASSPGRDKRNQETQYF
13	TRBV6-2/TRBV6-3	CASAEFGANVLTF
13	TRBV5-1	CASSLEDLETQYF
14	TRBV5-1	CASRTGTGAYEQYF
13	TRBV20-1	CSARRTGGREAFF
15	TRBV5-6	CASSRLERMTYEQYF
13	TRBV7-3	CASSAAVGETQYF
14	TRBV12-3/TRBV12-4	CASSLSGGDYGYTF